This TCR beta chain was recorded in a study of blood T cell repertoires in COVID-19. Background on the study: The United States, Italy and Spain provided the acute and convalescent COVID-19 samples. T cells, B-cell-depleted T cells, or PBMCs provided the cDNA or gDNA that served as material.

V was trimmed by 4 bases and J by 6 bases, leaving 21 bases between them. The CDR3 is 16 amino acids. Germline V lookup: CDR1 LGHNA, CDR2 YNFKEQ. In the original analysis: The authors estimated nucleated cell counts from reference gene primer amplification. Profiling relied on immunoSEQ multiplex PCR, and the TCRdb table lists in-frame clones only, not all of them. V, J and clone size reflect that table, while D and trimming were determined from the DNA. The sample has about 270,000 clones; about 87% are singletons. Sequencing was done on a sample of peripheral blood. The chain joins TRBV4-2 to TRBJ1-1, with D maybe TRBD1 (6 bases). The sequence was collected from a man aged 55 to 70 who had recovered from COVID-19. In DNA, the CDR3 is TGTGCCAGCAGCCTGGGCAGGGGAGCCGGTGGGCCTGAAGCTTTCTTT. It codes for CASSLGRGAGGPEAFF.